The T cell receptor (beta chain) under discussion was sequenced for a study of T cells expressing NK-cell markers. Overall study context: According to the study, TCR beta repertoires originated from sorted CD3+CD56+NKG2C+, CD3+CD56+NKG2C- and CD3+CD56-NKG2C+ T cells.

No DNA is given; TCRdb re-called the 5' RACE reads and lists each CDR3 protein once. The sample data list approximately 440,000 distinct CDR3 sequences. Germline CDR1 reads SQVTM; CDR2 reads ANQGSEA. The CDR3 extends over 13 amino acids. This receptor was identified in a woman aged 45-65 years in good health. Sequencing input: blood T cells: a sorted CD56 or NKG2C T cell subset, CD4+ or CD8+ T cells, or bulk PBMC T cells (not recorded which). The rearrangement links TRBV29-1 to TRBJ2-1; the D call of TRBD1 rests on TCRdb alone, since no DNA is present to check it. CDR3 residues: CSVEGQRLSEQFF.